The rows below give T cell receptor beta chains drawn from one sample of a study of T cells in localized non-small cell lung cancer. Sequencing was performed with immunoSEQ multiplex PCR; in TCRdb, only in-frame clones are kept and a portion is missing. The sample has around 25,000 clones, approximately 86% seen once; the top ten hold 13% to 15%. Sequencing used peripheral blood, obtained before any cancer treatment. The receptors come from an older female donor with stage I lung adenocarcinoma. Each CDR3 is given with its conserved first and last residue. The D gene is left open where the match is weak. A row's size may be missing; if present it is once, few, many or a size class.

v_call	j_call	clone_size	d_call	cdr3_nt	cdr3_aa
TRBV5-4	TRBJ1-2	NA	NA	TGTGCCAGCAGCTTGGAACGGGACCGAGCTAACTATGGCTACACCTTC	CASSLERDRANYGYTF
TRBV5-1	TRBJ1-5	NA	NA	TGCGCCAGCAGCTTGGGGTCCGGGGACTTAGGTGGCAATCAGCCCCAGCATTTT	CASSLGSGDLGGNQPQHF
TRBV7-9	TRBJ1-5	NA	NA	TGTGCCAGCAGCTTAGCTTCCAGGGGTCATCAGCCCCAGCATTTT	CASSLASRGHQPQHF
TRBV5-6	TRBJ2-3	NA	NA	TGTGCCAGCAGCTTTTCGGGGCCCACAGATACGCAGTATTTT	CASSFSGPTDTQYF
TRBV5-3	TRBJ2-7	NA	NA	TGTGCCAGAAGCTTGGACTGGGCCCTCGAGCAGTACTTC	CARSLDWALEQYF
TRBV29-1	TRBJ2-7	NA	TRBD1	TGCAGCGTTCACGGGACAGGGGGAGGCGAGCAGTACTTC	CSVHGTGGGEQYF
TRBV11-3	TRBJ1-1	NA	NA	TGTGCCAGCAGCTCCGGTTTCGACTTGAGAACTGAAGCTTTCTTT	CASSSGFDLRTEAFF
TRBV19	TRBJ1-1	NA	TRBD1	TGTGCCAGTAGTAACCTACCGGGACAGATGAACACTGAAGCTTTCTTT	CASSNLPGQMNTEAFF
TRBV18	TRBJ1-3	once	NA	TGTGCCAGCTCACCCTCGGACGGGTTGGGAAACACCATATATTTT	CASSPSDGLGNTIYF
TRBV10-1	TRBJ1-1	NA	NA	TGCGCCAGCAGTGAGGCCGGCCCCCACACTGAAGCTTTCTTT	CASSEAGPHTEAFF
TRBV6-1	TRBJ1-1	NA	NA	TGTGCCAGCAGTGATTTTTTCGGGGGCCTGAACACTGAAGCTTTCTTT	CASSDFFGGLNTEAFF
TRBV10-3	TRBJ1-1	few	TRBD1	TGTGCCATCACCGACAGGGGAAACACTGAAGCTTTCTTT	CAITDRGNTEAFF
TRBV16	TRBJ1-1	NA	NA	TGTGCCAGCAGCCAATCGGTAGACAGGAACTCTGAAGCTTTCTTT	CASSQSVDRNSEAFF